The following is a T cell receptor (beta chain) sequence with its context. Its antigen remains unidentified. Germline V gene lookup returns CDR1 MNHEY and CDR2 SVGAGI. V lost 5 bases, J lost 7 bases, and 14 bases lay in between. This CDR3 has 13 amino acids. This specimen belongs to a study of blood T cells in healthy people across ages. Ranging in age from roughly 6 to 95, the donors were healthy Caucasian individuals from Russia. General observations from the study: Older individuals had lower TCR beta diversity per million T cells (the decline was roughly linear).

Primed by a sample-barcoded 5' primer and a J-beta primer mix, a second PCR proceeded for about 6 to 11 cycles. The template-switch adaptor, which had 12 random nucleotides, put a tag on each cDNA molecule. TCRdb used MiXCR to reprocess the 5' RACE reads, holding one entry per CDR3 protein. Here the sample spans about 1.1 million distinct CDR3 sequences, 35% to 45% being singletons. The receptor was isolated from a man younger than 30 in good health. The sequenced sample was blood. The rearrangement links TRBV6-5 to TRBJ1-1; weak D call: TRBD1 (6 bases). The CDR3 protein is CASSPPGDREAFF. CDR3 sequence (DNA): TGTGCCAGCAGTCCTCCAGGGGACCGTGAAGCTTTCTTT.